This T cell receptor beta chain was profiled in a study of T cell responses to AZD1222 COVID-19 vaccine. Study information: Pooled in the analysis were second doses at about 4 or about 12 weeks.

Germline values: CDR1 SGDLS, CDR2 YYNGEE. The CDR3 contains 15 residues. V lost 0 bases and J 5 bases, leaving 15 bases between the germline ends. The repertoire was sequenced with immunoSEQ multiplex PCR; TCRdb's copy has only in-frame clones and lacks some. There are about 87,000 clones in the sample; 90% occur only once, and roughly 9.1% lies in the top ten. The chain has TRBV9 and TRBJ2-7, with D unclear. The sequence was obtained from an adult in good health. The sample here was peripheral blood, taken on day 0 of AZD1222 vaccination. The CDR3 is CASSVGKVKEHEQYF. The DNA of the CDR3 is TGTGCCAGCAGCGTAGGGAAGGTTAAGGAGCACGAGCAGTACTTC. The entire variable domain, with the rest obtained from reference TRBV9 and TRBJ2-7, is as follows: DSGVTQTPKHLITATGQRVTLRCSPRSGDLSVYWYQQSLDQGLQFLIQYYNGEERAKGNILERFSAQQFPDLHSELNLSSLELGDSALYFCASSVGKVKEHEQYFGPGTRLTVT.